The entry below describes one TCR beta chain. In its sample, this clone was seen a few times. There is no known antigen for this receptor. No clone much larger than this one lies a single base away; base qualities are absent. Patients with autoimmune disease history or receiving systemic immunosuppression were excluded from the trial. In every dose cohort, peripheral blood was drawn for TCR sequencing at baseline, cycle 4 day 1, and cycle 7 day 1. The samples were drawn from a first-in-human, open-label, multicenter phase I dose-escalation trial of ivuxolimab. Adults with locally advanced or metastatic melanoma, renal cell, hepatocellular, or head and neck squamous cell carcinoma were enrolled in the trial. Before TCR sequencing, CD4+ T cells and CD8+ T cells were sorted from peripheral blood as separate populations. To sequence the TCRbeta CDR3 region, genomic DNA was isolated from the sorted cells. TCRbeta CDR3 regions were sequenced using the immunoSEQ Assay. TCRdb took this table from immuneACCESS and kept in-frame rearrangements with V and J called. Such tables lack part of the clones; where checked against another copy, unresolved V genes explain under half of the gap, and the rest is unexplained. In all, the sample holds more than 85,000 clones, and around 91% of those were seen once. The ten largest clones add up to 1.5% to 2% of the sample.

Reading the germline V gene (reference sequence) gives CDR1 GTSNPN and CDR2 SVGIG. Reading from cysteine to phenylalanine, the CDR3 counts 14 amino acids. Just CDR3 DNA is preserved here, 42 bases in frame from base 1. Cut back by 4 bases and 0 bases, the V and J ends lie 9 bases apart. This entry is derived from a study of OX40 agonist ivuxolimab in advanced cancers. Concerning the study at large: The costimulatory receptor OX40 (CD134) was targeted by ivuxolimab, a fully human IgG2 agonistic monoclonal antibody. In the dose-escalation cohort, around four fifths of patients were male, and the mean age was approximately 64 years, with a range of about 23 to 90. Prior anti-PD-1, anti-PD-L1 or anti-CTLA-4 therapy was permitted, and checkpoint inhibitors had been received by less than 45% of dose-escalation patients. Partial responses were achieved by three dose-escalation patients, of whom one had hepatocellular carcinoma and two had cutaneous melanoma. Peripheral TCRbeta sequencing aimed to test whether ivuxolimab altered TCR sequence diversity and caused clonal T-cell expansion. The paper reports the monotherapy dose-escalation portion (N = 52 patients) of the phase I ivuxolimab trial. Of the roughly 51 patients in dose escalation, about 20 had hepatocellular carcinoma, about 15 had melanoma, 9 had renal cell carcinoma and 9 had head and neck cancer. Intravenous ivuxolimab was administered to patients every 2 weeks at six dose levels: 0.01, 0.1, 0.3, 1.5, 3 and 10 mg/kg. Here is what the overall study found, with its caveats: In partial responders in the 0.1-3.0 mg/kg groups, normalized peripheral clonal expansion was found to be among the lowest, especially among CD8+ T cells. Low levels of normalized T-cell clonal expansion were also seen in some nonresponding patients. The antigen specificity of the peripheral T cells that underwent clonal expansion was not determined. Clonal expansion of both CD4+ and CD8+ blood T cells was observed from baseline to week 6 at doses 0.1 to 3.0 mg/kg. After ivuxolimab, CD8+ T cells had more expanded clones than CD4+ T cells on average.

The sequence derives from an adult with an advanced solid tumor such as melanoma, head and neck, liver or kidney cancer. The chain couples TRBV30 to TRBJ2-2; no D segment can be confidently identified. The sequencing here drew on CD4+ or CD8+ T cells sorted from blood, taken in a trial of the OX40 agonist ivuxolimab. The nucleotide sequence reads TGTGCCTGGAAGCCAGTCCCGAACACCGGGGAGCTGTTTTTT. Protein translation: CAWKPVPNTGELFF.